The next 26 T cell receptor beta chains were all read from a single sample in a study of memory CD4+ T cells and cytomegalovirus serostatus. Some clones are missing from TCRdb's copy, which holds only in-frame ones; the method was immunoSEQ multiplex PCR. The sample has about 40,000 clones; about three quarters are singletons. Single viable CD3+CD4+CD8-CD45RO+ cells were sorted as the memory CD4+ T cells. Material for sequencing was memory CD4+ T cells from blood. The source of these receptors is an adult in good health and CMV-seronegative.

The chain has TRBV5-4 and TRBJ2-7; 9 bases agree with TRBD1. Per germline, CDR1 SGHNT and CDR2 YYREEE (reference sequence). V shed 4 bases, J shed 2 bases, and the junction held 7 bases outside the gene matches. The CDR3 consists of 15 residues. This CDR3 reads CASSLRTGEAYEQYF. In DNA, the CDR3 is TGTGCCAGCAGCCTCAGGACAGGGGAAGCCTACGAGCAGTACTTC.

The chain joins TRBV7-8 to TRBJ2-2; D possibly corresponds to TRBD1 (6 bases). In germline, CDR1 is SGHVS, CDR2 FQNEAQ. The CDR3 sequence is 16 residues long. V lost 4 bases, J lost 1 base, and 13 bases lay in between. CDR3 DNA: TGTGCCAGCAGCTCAACAACAGGGATGAACACCGGGGAGCTGTTTTTT. It is translated as CASSSTTGMNTGELFF.

This rearrangement joins TRBV12-1 to TRBJ1-5; the table calls TRBD1, which could not be checked here. TRBV12-1 is reported as a pseudogene. The CDR3 totals 16 residues. CDR3: CASSFGPDREHQPQHF. For the CDR3, the DNA is TGTGCCAGCAGCTTTGGACCTGACAGAGAGCATCAGCCCCAGCATTTT.

This clone was observed a single time. Here the CDR3 reads CASSQWTTYEQYF. The CDR3 nucleotides are TGTGCCAGCAGCCAATGGACAACTTACGAGCAGTACTTC. This sequence joins TRBV4-2 and TRBJ2-7; D possibly corresponds to TRBD1 (5 bases). Germline V gene data show CDR1 as LGHNA and CDR2 as YNFKEQ. This CDR3 has 13 residues. The V and J ends lost 2 bases and 4 bases respectively, with 9 bases between them.

The chain uses TRBV27 and TRBJ2-1; TRBD2 aligns across 8 bases. Looked up from germline, CDR1 is MNHEY and CDR2 is SMNVEV (reference sequence). After removal of 1 base from V and 2 bases from J, the junction contained 4 bases not matched to a gene. This CDR3 spans 16 amino acids. The CDR3 sequence: CASSLWREAPYNEQFF. In DNA form, the CDR3 reads TGTGCCAGCAGTTTATGGCGGGAGGCCCCCTACAATGAGCAGTTCTTC.

This clone was detected only a few times. The chain couples TRBV19 to TRBJ2-2; D not resolved. V was trimmed by 4 bases and J by 3 bases, leaving 15 bases between them. There are 16 residues in the CDR3. Germline V gene data show CDR1 as LNHDA and CDR2 as SQIVND (reference sequence). The CDR3 DNA reads TGTGCCAGTAGTAGCGGCGCAGAGGTTTACACCGGGGAGCTGTTTTTT. Translating gives CASSSGAEVYTGELFF.

This sequence joins TRBV7-2 and TRBJ2-7; TRBD2 aligns across 9 bases. The CDR3 contains 16 residues. Germline V gene sequence: CDR1 SGHTA, CDR2 FQGNSA. The ends lost 5 bases at V and 6 bases at J; junction bases unmatched: 14. CDR3 loop: CASSQTGASGKSEQYF. DNA for the CDR3: TGTGCCAGCAGCCAGACGGGAGCTAGCGGGAAGAGCGAGCAGTACTTC.

J is TRBJ2-1 and V is TRBV19, with TRBD1 as a possible D gene (5 bases). The CDR3 is 15 residues long. Trimming cost V 7 bases and J 0 bases, with 13 bases left between them. Germline-derived CDR1 and CDR2 are LNHDA and SQIVND (reference sequence). CDR3 bases: TGTGCCAGTAACCGTCCAGGGCCCTCCTACAATGAGCAGTTCTTC. Translation gives CASNRPGPSYNEQFF.

This chain connects TRBV7-2 to TRBJ2-7; 10 bases align to TRBD2. This CDR3 contains 14 residues. The V and J ends lost 9 bases and 5 bases, in that order; junction bases with no gene match: 10. Germline loops: CDR1 SGHTA, CDR2 FQGNSA. The CDR3, as DNA: TGTGCCAGTAAGAACCCAGCGGGAGGGAACGAGCAGTACTTC. Translated, it gives CASKNPAGGNEQYF.

The chain has TRBV19 and TRBJ1-2; 7 bases match TRBD1. The CDR3 has 14 amino acids. Trimming took 3 bases from V and 4 from J; bases not matched to a gene: 5. Germline lookup yields CDR1 LNHDA and CDR2 SQIVND (reference sequence). This CDR3 reads CASSIGQAIYGYTF. The CDR3 bases are TGTGCCAGTAGTATCGGACAGGCCATCTATGGCTACACCTTC. The variable domain in full, with the rest retrieved from reference TRBV19 and TRBJ1-2, is DGGITQSPKYLFRKEGQNVTLSCEQNLNHDAMYWYRQDPGQGLRLIYYSQIVNDFQKGDIAEGYSVSREKKESFPLTVTSAQKNPTAFYLCASSIGQAIYGYTFGSGTRLTVV.

The chain couples TRBV10-3 to TRBJ2-3; a weak D match, TRBD2 (5 bases). The CDR3 is made up of 12 amino acids. Trimming took 9 bases from V and 0 from J, leaving 7 bases between them. The V gene's germline CDR1 is ENHRY and CDR2 SYGVKD. DNA of the CDR3: TGTGCCATAAGAGGGAGCACAGATACGCAGTATTTT. Translated, it gives CAIRGSTDTQYF.

J is TRBJ2-2 and V is TRBV28; D tentatively reads TRBD1 or TRBD2 (6 bases each). This CDR3 comprises 18 residues. Trimming took 2 bases from V and 0 from J, leaving 16 bases between them. The germline gives CDR1 MDHEN, CDR2 SYDVKM. The CDR3 DNA reads TGTGCCAGCAGTTTACCGAGACTAGGGGGGACGAACACCGGGGAGCTGTTTTTT. Translated, it gives CASSLPRLGGTNTGELFF. Combining the CDR3 with reference TRBV28 and TRBJ2-2 gives the whole variable domain DVKVTQSSRYLVKRTGEKVFLECVQDMDHENMFWYRQDPGLGLRLIYFSYDVKMKEKGDIPEGYSVSREKKERFSLILESASTNQTSMYLCASSLPRLGGTNTGELFFGEGSRLTVL.

V and J are TRBV19 and TRBJ1-4, with a tentative D call TRBD1 (5 bases). V lost 7 bases, J lost 6 bases, and 9 bases lay in between. The germline V gene has CDR1 LNHDA and CDR2 SQIVND (reference sequence). The CDR3 runs 12 residues. The CDR3 loop is CASTGLYEKLFF. In DNA, the CDR3 is TGTGCCAGTACGGGACTTTATGAAAAACTGTTTTTT.

The chain joins TRBV5-1 to TRBJ2-1; the D is unclear. This CDR3 contains 16 residues. Trimming shortened V by 0 bases and J by 1 base, and 11 bases separated the two germline ends. The germline gives CDR1 SGHRS, CDR2 YFSETQ. The CDR3 is CASSLGGTRSYNEQFF. The CDR3 bases are TGCGCCAGCAGCTTGGGAGGTACACGATCCTACAATGAGCAGTTCTTC.

This clone has just one count. J is TRBJ2-1 and V is TRBV6-5; the match to TRBD2 covers 11 bases. This CDR3 is 14 amino acids long. Germline-derived CDR1 and CDR2 are MNHEY and SVGAGI. V trimming: 7 bases; J trimming: 4 bases; junction bases outside the gene matches: 3. As DNA, the CDR3 is TGTGCCAGCACTAGCGGGAGGCTATACAATGAGCAGTTCTTC. It encodes CASTSGRLYNEQFF.

This rearrangement joins TRBV5-1 to TRBJ2-6; tentative D call: TRBD1 (5 bases). Trimming removed 3 bases from V and 0 bases from J, with 13 bases in between. The CDR3 covers 17 residues. Looked up from germline, CDR1 is SGHRS and CDR2 is YFSETQ. The CDR3: CASSYTGSSSGANVLTF. The CDR3 nucleotides are TGCGCCAGCAGCTATACAGGCTCGAGCTCTGGGGCCAACGTCCTGACTTTC.

The chain employs TRBV4-3 and TRBJ1-4; 9 bases align to TRBD1. The CDR3 contains 14 residues. Per the germline V gene, CDR1 is LGHNA and CDR2 is YSLEER. With V trimmed by 7 bases and J by 7 bases, 7 bases remained unmatched. CDR3 sequence: CASTRNRGREKLFF. The CDR3 bases are TGCGCCAGCACCCGGAACAGGGGGCGTGAAAAACTGTTTTTT.

This chain links TRBV23-1 with TRBJ2-5; D call uncertain. TRBV23-1 is an ORF; its function is uncertain. The length of the CDR3 is 9 residues. V was clipped by 9 bases and J by 6 bases, with 5 bases between them. Here the CDR3 DNA reads TGCGCCAGATTGAAGACCCAGTACTTC. Translation gives CARLKTQYF.

The rearrangement joins TRBV6-6 to TRBJ2-7; tentative D call: TRBD1 (5 bases). CDR3 size: 12 residues. Germline V gene sequence: CDR1 MNHNY, CDR2 SVGAGI (reference sequence). Trimming left V 7 bases short and J 3 bases short, with 10 bases between. The chain's CDR3 is CASTRQFYEQYF. The DNA of the CDR3 is TGTGCCAGCACCAGACAGTTCTACGAGCAGTACTTC.

This sequence joins TRBV30 and TRBJ2-5; D gene ambiguous. V lost 0 bases, J lost 6 bases, and 14 bases lay in between. Germline CDR1 reads GTSNPN; CDR2 reads SVGIG (reference sequence). This CDR3 has 14 amino acids. CDR3 sequence reads: CAWSVPPQRKTQYF. CDR3 nucleotide sequence: TGTGCCTGGAGTGTCCCCCCCCAGAGGAAGACCCAGTACTTC.

The V gene is TRBV30, the J gene TRBJ1-1; tentatively, D is TRBD1 (5 bases). There are 16 residues in the CDR3. Germline V gene lookup returns CDR1 GTSNPN and CDR2 SVGIG (reference sequence). Trimming took off 3 bases at V and 0 bases at J, with 17 bases between the two ends. CDR3 protein: CAWSLLRVKLNTEAFF. The CDR3 DNA reads TGTGCCTGGAGCCTCCTCAGGGTGAAACTGAACACTGAAGCTTTCTTT.

The V call is TRBV28, the J call TRBJ2-5; D is undetermined. Trimming stripped 6 bases from V and 4 bases from J, with 15 bases between. This CDR3 is 14 amino acids long. Germline assignment: CDR1 MDHEN and CDR2 SYDVKM. The CDR3 coding sequence is TGTGCCAGCAGACCTGGATCGCTACCAGAGACCCAGTACTTC. The encoded protein is CASRPGSLPETQYF.

The rearrangement joins TRBV29-1 to TRBJ2-1; no definite D call. Looked up from germline, CDR1 is SQVTM and CDR2 is ANQGSEA. This CDR3 has 11 amino acids. Trimming cost V 7 bases and J 5 bases, with 9 bases left between them. CDR3 residues: CSARDNNEQFF. The CDR3, as DNA: TGCAGCGCGCGCGACAACAATGAGCAGTTCTTC.

This clone rates as medium-sized. The V call is TRBV4-3, the J call TRBJ2-2, with a possible D match to TRBD1 (5 bases). The CDR3 runs 15 residues. V lost 0 bases and J lost 4, with 9 bases in between. Germline V lookup: CDR1 LGHNA, CDR2 YSLEER. CDR3 nucleotides: TGCGCCAGCAGCCAAGATCACAGGATCACCGGGGAGCTGTTTTTT. This encodes CASSQDHRITGELFF.

The chain uses TRBV7-2 and TRBJ1-5, with D uncertain. The germline V gene has CDR1 SGHTA and CDR2 FQGNSA. The CDR3 spans 14 residues. V was cut by 2 bases and J by 4 bases, with 9 bases left in between. The CDR3: CASSLKSGNQPQHF. The CDR3 DNA is TGTGCCAGCAGCTTAAAGTCCGGGAATCAGCCCCAGCATTTT.

CDR3 amino acids: CASSIQRDYEQYF. DNA for the CDR3: TGTGCCAGCAGCATCCAGCGGGACTACGAGCAGTACTTC. The chain has TRBV7-3 and TRBJ2-7; 7 bases match TRBD2. The CDR3 is made up of 13 amino acids. Germline CDR1 reads SGHTA; CDR2 reads FQGTGA. V dropped 5 bases and J dropped 3; count of bases not matched to a gene: 4.